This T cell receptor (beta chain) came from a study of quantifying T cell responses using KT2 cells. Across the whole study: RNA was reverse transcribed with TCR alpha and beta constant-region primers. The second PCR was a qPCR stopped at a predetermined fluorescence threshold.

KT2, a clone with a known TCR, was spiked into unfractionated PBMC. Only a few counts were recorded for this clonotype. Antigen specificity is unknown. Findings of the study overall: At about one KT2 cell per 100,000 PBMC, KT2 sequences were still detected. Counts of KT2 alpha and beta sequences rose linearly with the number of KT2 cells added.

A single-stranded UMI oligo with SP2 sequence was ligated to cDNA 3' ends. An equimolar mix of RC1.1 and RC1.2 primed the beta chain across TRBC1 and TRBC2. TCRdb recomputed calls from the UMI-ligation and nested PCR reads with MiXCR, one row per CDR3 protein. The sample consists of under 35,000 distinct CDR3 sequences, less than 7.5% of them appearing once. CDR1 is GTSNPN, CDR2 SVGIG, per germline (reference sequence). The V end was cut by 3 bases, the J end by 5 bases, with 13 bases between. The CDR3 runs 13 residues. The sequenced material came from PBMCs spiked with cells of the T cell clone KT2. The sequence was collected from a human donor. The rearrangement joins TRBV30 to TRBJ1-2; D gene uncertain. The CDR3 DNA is TGTGCCTGGAGAGACCGGGCACGATATGGCTACACCTTC. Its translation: CAWRDRARYGYTF.